Listed below are T cell receptor beta chains from one sample, sequenced in a study of human T cells and chemical hapten exposure. TCRdb itself ran the RACE reads through MiXCR, one entry per CDR3 protein. Altogether tens of thousands of distinct CDR3 sequences are present, 9.9% being singletons, with the ten largest covering 16%. Source: whole blood, taken in connection with sensitization to the hapten diphenylcyclopropenone (DPC). The receptors derive from a middle-aged woman with alopecia areata. Some clones in this sample may be carry-over from other donors' samples. CDR3s include the opening cysteine and the closing phenylalanine or tryptophan. The D gene is left open where the match is weak. Rows may omit the clone size; those that give it use once, few, many or a size class.

V gene: TRBV5-4; J gene: TRBJ1-2; D gene: TRBD1; clone size: .; CDR3 protein: CASSPRTGRHGYTF; CDR3 DNA: TGTGCCAGCAGCCCAAGGACAGGGCGCCATGGCTACACCTTC
V gene: TRBV6-4; J gene: TRBJ2-2; D gene: .; clone size: .; CDR3 protein: CASSDSPGDTGELFF; CDR3 DNA: TGTGCCAGCAGTGACTCGCCCGGGGACACCGGGGAGCTGTTTTTT
V gene: TRBV7-9; J gene: TRBJ1-2; D gene: TRBD1; clone size: .; CDR3 protein: CASSLGQFNYGYTF; CDR3 DNA: TGTGCCAGCAGCTTGGGACAGTTTAACTATGGCTACACCTTC
V gene: TRBV19; J gene: TRBJ2-1; D gene: .; clone size: few; CDR3 protein: CASSIQTRNEQFF; CDR3 DNA: TGTGCCAGTAGTATACAAACCCGGAATGAGCAGTTCTTC
V gene: TRBV5-1; J gene: TRBJ1-4; D gene: TRBD1; clone size: few; CDR3 protein: CASSLDGQGNEKLFF; CDR3 DNA: TGCGCCAGCAGCTTGGACGGACAGGGTAATGAAAAACTGTTTTTT
V gene: TRBV18; J gene: TRBJ2-1; D gene: TRBD1; clone size: .; CDR3 protein: CVSSKTGTGGFSYNEQFF; CDR3 DNA: TGTGTCAGCTCAAAAACCGGGACAGGGGGCTTTTCCTACAATGAGCAGTTCTTC
V gene: TRBV7-8; J gene: TRBJ1-5; D gene: TRBD1; clone size: .; CDR3 protein: CASSPTGFQPQHF; CDR3 DNA: TGTGCCAGCAGCCCGACAGGGTTTCAGCCCCAGCATTTT
V gene: TRBV20-1; J gene: TRBJ1-2; D gene: .; clone size: .; CDR3 protein: CSARLRVREWDGYTF; CDR3 DNA: TGCAGTGCTAGACTTAGGGTCCGGGAGTGGGATGGCTACACCTTC
V gene: TRBV7-9; J gene: TRBJ1-6; D gene: .; clone size: many; CDR3 protein: CASGPSAGQSPLHF; CDR3 DNA: TGTGCCAGCGGCCCCAGCGCAGGGCAATCACCCCTCCACTTT
V gene: TRBV7-9; J gene: TRBJ1-6; D gene: .; clone size: many; CDR3 protein: CASSHGQFNSPLHF; CDR3 DNA: TGTGCCAGCAGCCACGGACAGTTTAATTCACCCCTCCACTTT